This is a list of T cell receptor beta chains from one sample in a study of cytomegalovirus exposure and HLA in healthy donors. The table came from immunoSEQ multiplex PCR; TCRdb's copy has only in-frame clones and leaves some out. The top ten clones hold about 0.98% of a sample with about 160,000 clones, roughly 80% of them seen once. The specimen was PBMCs. The receptors were sampled from a girl aged 2 to 9 in good health and CMV-seropositive. Both conserved end residues are part of each CDR3. A D gene is named only where the DNA matches it firmly. Size values are once, few and many counts, or a class for expanded clones, and some rows have none.

J: TRBJ2-3
V: TRBV29-1
size: .
D: .
DNA: TGCAGCGTTGATGAGGGTACGGGCAAAGATACGCAGTATTTT
CDR3: CSVDEGTGKDTQYF

J: TRBJ2-1
V: TRBV9
size: .
D: TRBD2
DNA: TGTGCCAGCAGCCCCCGTCTAGCGGGAGAGAATGAGCAGTTCTTC
CDR3: CASSPRLAGENEQFF

J: TRBJ2-7
V: TRBV19
size: .
D: TRBD2
DNA: TGTGCCAGTAGTATAGGACTAGCGTACGAGCAGTACTTC
CDR3: CASSIGLAYEQYF

J: TRBJ2-5
V: TRBV4-2
size: .
D: TRBD2
DNA: TGTGCCAGCAGCCCCGCGGGAGGACAAAAAGAGACCCAGTACTTC
CDR3: CASSPAGGQKETQYF

J: TRBJ2-3
V: TRBV30
size: .
D: .
DNA: TGTGCCTGGAGTGTACCGGGGTCAGATACGCAGTATTTT
CDR3: CAWSVPGSDTQYF

J: TRBJ2-7
V: TRBV10-1
size: once
D: TRBD2
DNA: TGCGCCAGCAGCCCAGCGGGAGAGCGGGAGCAGTACTTC
CDR3: CASSPAGEREQYF

J: TRBJ1-1
V: TRBV5-6
size: .
D: .
DNA: TGTGCCAGCAGCTTGGTTCGGGGCACTGAAGCTTTCTTT
CDR3: CASSLVRGTEAFF

J: TRBJ2-3
V: TRBV6-6
size: .
D: .
DNA: TGTGCCAGCAGTTACATGGTAGCAGATACGCAGTATTTT
CDR3: CASSYMVADTQYF

J: TRBJ2-3
V: TRBV7-3
size: .
D: TRBD2
DNA: TGTGCCAGCAGCTCCGGGGGAGGGAGTTCAGATACGCAGTATTTT
CDR3: CASSSGGGSSDTQYF

J: TRBJ2-7
V: TRBV30
size: .
D: .
DNA: TGTGCCTGGAGCCTTTCCTACGAGCAGTACTTC
CDR3: CAWSLSYEQYF

J: TRBJ2-3
V: TRBV5-1
size: .
D: .
DNA: TGCGCCAGCAGCCAATTCTACCTGCCCACAGATACGCAGTATTTT
CDR3: CASSQFYLPTDTQYF

J: TRBJ2-5
V: TRBV19
size: .
D: TRBD2
DNA: TGTGCCAGTAGTATAGGGGCGGGGAGGGGCCAAGAGACCCAGTACTTC
CDR3: CASSIGAGRGQETQYF

J: TRBJ2-5
V: TRBV18
size: .
D: .
DNA: TGTGCCAGCTCACCAGGAACAGGTCGAGAGACCCAGTACTTC
CDR3: CASSPGTGRETQYF

J: TRBJ2-5
V: TRBV14
size: .
D: .
DNA: TGTGCCAGCAGCCAAGTAAAAGAGACCCAGTACTTC
CDR3: CASSQVKETQYF

J: TRBJ1-1
V: TRBV7-8
size: .
D: TRBD1
DNA: TGTGCCAGCAGCGTCCAGGGGGGAGCTTTCTTT
CDR3: CASSVQGGAFF

J: TRBJ2-3
V: TRBV28
size: .
D: .
DNA: TGTGCCAGCAGTTTGCACAGATACACAGATACGCAGTATTTT
CDR3: CASSLHRYTDTQYF

J: TRBJ1-2
V: TRBV7-3
size: .
D: .
DNA: TGTGCCAGCAGCTTGGGCAGAGACTATGGCTACACCTTC
CDR3: CASSLGRDYGYTF

J: TRBJ2-7
V: TRBV6-6
size: once
D: TRBD2
DNA: TGTGCCAGCAGCCCGGCGGGGGGGCCCTACGAGCAGTACTTC
CDR3: CASSPAGGPYEQYF

J: TRBJ2-3
V: TRBV7-9
size: .
D: .
DNA: TGTGCCAGCAGCTTGCGTAAGGGACTTGCCACAGATACGCAGTATTTT
CDR3: CASSLRKGLATDTQYF

J: TRBJ1-5
V: TRBV28
size: .
D: TRBD1
DNA: TGTGCCAGCAGTTTAGGGGGACAGAATCAGCCCCAGCATTTT
CDR3: CASSLGGQNQPQHF

J: TRBJ1-2
V: TRBV5-4
size: once
D: TRBD1
DNA: TGTGCCAGCAGCCGTCTGGGGACAGGGTATGGCTACACCTTC
CDR3: CASSRLGTGYGYTF

J: TRBJ1-2
V: TRBV20-1
size: .
D: .
DNA: TGCAGTCCCCCCAGCGTAGATGGCTACACCTTC
CDR3: CSPPSVDGYTF

J: TRBJ2-1
V: TRBV4-1
size: .
D: TRBD2
DNA: TGCGCCAGCAGTCGCGGCCCGCTAGCGGGGAAATACAATGAGCAGTTCTTC
CDR3: CASSRGPLAGKYNEQFF